This entry lists 8 T cell receptor beta chains sequenced from one sample in a study of preoperative IRX-2 immunotherapy in early breast cancer. Treatment in this sample: preoperative locoregional IRX-2 cytokine immunotherapy. Using immunoSEQ multiplex PCR, the repertoire was profiled, and TCRdb retains in-frame clones only, with some absent. This sample has 24,000 or so clones; about 90% occur once, and the top ten carry less than 35%. The starting material was tumor tissue, obtained after IRX-2 immunotherapy. Source of these receptors: a human donor with breast cancer.

In this sample, this clone turned up once. The gene calls are TRBV27 and TRBJ1-1, with D tentatively TRBD1 (6 bases). CDR3 size: 13 residues. Germline CDR1 MNHEY, CDR2 SMNVEV (reference sequence). The V gene lost 0 bases and the J gene lost 11 bases, with 13 bases spanning the gap. CDR3 DNA: TGTGCCAGCAGTTTATCGGCGGGGGCTGGCGCTTTCTTT. It encodes CASSLSAGAGAFF.

The gene calls are TRBV7-9 and TRBJ1-2; a possible D gene is TRBD1 (6 bases). The CDR3 is 15 amino acids. Germline CDR1 is SEHNR and CDR2 is FQNEAQ (reference sequence). V lost 1 base and J lost 7, with 16 bases in between. CDR3: CASSLGQADVSGYTF. The CDR3 DNA sequence: TGTGCCAGCAGCTTAGGACAGGCGGACGTAAGTGGCTACACCTTC.

This chain connects TRBV19 to TRBJ1-2; D might be TRBD1 (6 bases). CDR3 length: 14 residues. From germline, CDR1 is LNHDA and CDR2 SQIVND (reference sequence). V dropped 6 bases and J dropped 1 base, with 12 bases sitting between them. The CDR3 DNA is TGTGCCAGTAGCCGACAGGAACTTAACTATGGCTACACCTTC. This gives the protein CASSRQELNYGYTF. The full variable domain, in which reference TRBV19 and TRBJ1-2 provide the parts outside the CDR3, is DGGITQSPKYLFRKEGQNVTLSCEQNLNHDAMYWYRQDPGQGLRLIYYSQIVNDFQKGDIAEGYSVSREKKESFPLTVTSAQKNPTAFYLCASSRQELNYGYTFGSGTRLTVV.

The CDR3 here is CASSFSGGREETQYF. CDR3 nucleotides: TGTGCCAGCAGCTTCTCGGGGGGGCGAGAAGAGACCCAGTACTTC. The chain links TRBV5-5 to TRBJ2-5; TRBD2 matches at 8 bases. Germline values: CDR1 SGHKS, CDR2 YYEKEE (reference sequence). V lost 2 bases and J lost 3; bases outside the gene matches: 6. The CDR3 consists of 15 residues.

The V and J genes are TRBV4-1 and TRBJ1-3; no clear D. Looked up from germline, CDR1 is MGHRA and CDR2 is YSYEKL. The CDR3 has 15 amino acids. With 1 base removed from V and 0 bases from J, the gap between germline ends came to 7 bases. The CDR3 DNA reads as TGCGCCAGCAGCCAAGTCCGGGGCTCTGGAAACACCATATATTTT. It codes for CASSQVRGSGNTIYF.

The J gene is TRBJ2-2, the V gene TRBV11-2; D not resolved. The germline V gene encodes CDR1 SGHAT and CDR2 FQNNGV. This CDR3 is 15 amino acids long. The V end was cut by 1 base, the J end by 1 base, with 7 bases between. The CDR3 region is CASSLGYQNTGELFF. DNA for the CDR3: TGTGCCAGCAGCTTAGGTTACCAGAACACCGGGGAGCTGTTTTTT.

The V gene is TRBV5-1, the J gene TRBJ2-3; a weak D match, TRBD1 (6 bases). CDR3 length: 15 residues. Germline CDR1 and CDR2: SGHRS and YFSETQ. Trimming removed 3 bases at V and 1 base at J, with 12 bases between. CDR3 sequence: CASSSAPGGTDTQYF. The CDR3, as DNA: TGCGCCAGCAGCTCCGCCCCAGGGGGCACAGATACGCAGTATTTT. The complete variable domain, with remaining parts taken from reference TRBV5-1 and TRBJ2-3, reads KAGVTQTPRYLIKTRGQQVTLSCSPISGHRSVSWYQQTPGQGLQFLFEYFSETQRNKGNFPGRFSGRQFSNSRSEMNVSTLELGDSALYLCASSSAPGGTDTQYFGPGTRLTVL.

This clone was seen a single time. This chain uses TRBV6-5 with TRBJ1-5, with D tentatively TRBD1 (5 bases). In germline, CDR1 is MNHEY, CDR2 SVGAGI. This CDR3 comprises 14 residues. V lost 5 bases and J 6 bases, leaving 14 bases between the germline ends. The chain's CDR3 is CASSESGPGQPQHF. The CDR3 nucleotides are TGTGCCAGCAGTGAGTCGGGGCCAGGTCAGCCCCAGCATTTT.